The 19 T cell receptor beta chains below all came from one sample that was sequenced in a study of shared clonotypes between healthy human individuals. Using immunoSEQ multiplex PCR, the repertoire was profiled, and TCRdb retains in-frame clones only, with some absent. The table lists approximately 2.3 million clones, 80% to 95% of them singletons, with 0.39% in the top ten. Sequenced material: naive CD4+ T cells from PBMCs. Stated subset: CD45RA+ positively selected. These receptors all stem from a man aged 18 to 29 in good health. Some clones in this sample may be carry-over from other donors' samples.

V usage is TRBV29-1 and J usage is TRBJ2-7, with D perhaps TRBD1 (6 bases). The V and J ends lost 6 bases and 3 bases respectively, with 9 bases between them. The germline gives CDR1 SQVTM, CDR2 ANQGSEA. The CDR3 runs to 11 residues. The DNA for the CDR3 is TGCAGCGTGTGGACAGACTACGAGCAGTACTTC. This sequence encodes CSVWTDYEQYF.

The chain couples TRBV4-1 to TRBJ1-1; D is uncertain. The CDR3 has 14 residues. CDR1 and CDR2 (germline): MGHRA, YSYEKL. V was shortened by 7 bases and J by 4 bases, with 16 bases between the two germline ends. The CDR3 spells CASKVGSEGTEAFF. DNA for the CDR3: TGCGCCAGCAAGGTTGGGAGCGAGGGCACTGAAGCTTTCTTT.

The chain carries TRBV11-2 and TRBJ2-5; D tentatively reads TRBD1 or TRBD2 (5 bases each). The V end was cut by 4 bases, the J end by 8 bases, with 20 bases between. Germline CDR1 and CDR2: SGHAT and FQNNGV. This CDR3 is built from 15 residues. CDR3 in amino acids: CASSSSGTTLGTQYF. CDR3 bases: TGTGCCAGCAGCTCGTCCGGGACGACCCTGGGAACCCAGTACTTC.

This sequence joins TRBV29-1 and TRBJ2-2, with D possibly being TRBD1 (6 bases). Trimming left V 7 bases short and J 1 base short, with 16 bases between. Germline V gene lookup returns CDR1 SQVTM and CDR2 ANQGSEA. The CDR3 is 15 residues long. CDR3 nucleotide sequence: TGCAGCGCCCGCCCCGGGACAATGAACACCGGGGAGCTGTTTTTT. This codes for CSARPGTMNTGELFF.

The gene calls are TRBV30 and TRBJ2-6, with D perhaps given as TRBD1 or TRBD2 (6 bases each). The germline CDR1 and CDR2 sequences are GTSNPN and SVGIG (reference sequence). This CDR3 is built from 15 residues. V was pared by 0 bases and J by 4 bases, with 10 bases between. The CDR3 protein is CAWSVPGAGANVLTF. CDR3 DNA sequence: TGTGCCTGGAGTGTACCGGGGGCAGGGGCCAACGTCCTGACTTTC.

The gene calls are TRBV7-2 and TRBJ2-2; D unclear. CDR3 length: 14 residues. Between the trimmed V and J ends, which lost 3 bases and 3 bases, there was a span of 8 bases. The germline CDR1 and CDR2 sequences are SGHTA and FQGNSA. The DNA of the CDR3 is TGTGCCAGCAGCTTTGCGTCTCACACCGGGGAGCTGTTTTTT. It yields the protein CASSFASHTGELFF.

With respect to this clone: Other nucleotide sequences from this sample produce the same CDR3. The genes are TRBV11-3 and TRBJ2-3, with a tentative D call TRBD2 (6 bases). The CDR3 contains 15 residues. The V and J ends lost 5 bases and 3 bases respectively, with 15 bases between them. Germline V gene sequence: CDR1 SGHNT, CDR2 YENEEA. CDR3: CASSPGGRGTDTQYF. The CDR3 region has the DNA TGTGCCAGCAGCCCAGGAGGCCGGGGGACAGATACGCAGTATTTT.

The chain is built from TRBV5-3 and TRBJ2-3; possible D gene TRBD2, 6 bases. TRBV5-3 is placed among ORFs of uncertain function. The germline V and J ends were trimmed by 4 bases and 8 bases, with 14 bases remaining between them. This CDR3 is 13 amino acids long. CDR3 sequence: CARSLGLVCTQYF. Here the CDR3 DNA reads TGTGCCAGAAGCCTGGGACTCGTCTGTACGCAGTATTTT.

This chain links TRBV5-1 with TRBJ1-2; D remains unclear. The CDR3 sequence is 13 residues long. Trimming removed 0 bases at V and 3 bases at J, with 6 bases between. In germline, CDR1 is SGHRS, CDR2 YFSETQ. The chain's CDR3 is CASSLGPYYGYTF. The CDR3 DNA is TGCGCCAGCAGCTTGGGGCCTTACTATGGCTACACCTTC.

As regards this clone: This specimen includes other DNA sequences encoding the same CDR3. The chain employs TRBV2 and TRBJ2-2; D gene ambiguous. The V end was cut by 6 bases, the J end by 2 bases, with 7 bases between. CDR3 length equals 13 residues. CDR1 SNHLY and CDR2 FYNNEI come from the germline V gene. CDR3 in amino acids: CASRVSNTGELFF. The CDR3 nucleotides are TGTGCCAGCAGGGTCAGTAACACCGGGGAGCTGTTTTTT.

This chain links TRBV5-6 with TRBJ1-4; D is unresolved. CDR3 size: 13 residues. Trimming cost V 4 bases and J 8 bases, with 12 bases left between them. Germline V CDR1 and CDR2: SGHDT, YYEEEE. The chain's CDR3 is CASSRRAGEKLFF. The CDR3 DNA follows: TGTGCCAGCAGCCGTAGGGCCGGGGAAAAACTGTTTTTT.

This clone was seen a single time. The genes are TRBV10-1 and TRBJ2-5; D ambiguous. Germline CDR1 is WNHNN and CDR2 is SYGVQD (reference sequence). CDR3 length equals 13 residues. Trimming took 4 bases from V and 4 from J, leaving 10 bases between them. CDR3 sequence: CASSVGSGETQYF. The CDR3 coding sequence is TGCGCCAGCAGTGTGGGGTCGGGAGAGACCCAGTACTTC.

This chain joins TRBV7-2 and TRBJ2-3; D ambiguous. V gave up 5 bases and J gave up 2 bases, with 14 bases separating them. From germline, CDR1 is SGHTA and CDR2 FQGNSA. The CDR3 is made up of 15 amino acids. The CDR3 spells CASSPPRSNTDTQYF. In DNA, the CDR3 is TGTGCCAGCAGCCCCCCTAGGTCTAACACAGATACGCAGTATTTT.

The rearrangement joins TRBV2 to TRBJ2-3; D remains ambiguous. This CDR3 is 15 amino acids long. V was shortened by 5 bases and J by 1 base, with 13 bases between the two germline ends. CDR1 and CDR2 from the germline V gene are SNHLY and FYNNEI. This CDR3 reads CASSPRVRGTDTQYF. The CDR3 DNA sequence: TGTGCCAGCAGTCCAAGGGTCAGAGGCACAGATACGCAGTATTTT.

The chain recombines TRBV19 with TRBJ2-3; 11 bases are a match to TRBD2. Germline trimming cut 3 bases from V and 4 bases from J; bases unmatched to any gene: 6. The CDR3 length is 16 residues. Looked up from germline, CDR1 is LNHDA and CDR2 is SQIVND (reference sequence). As DNA, the CDR3 is TGTGCCAGTAGTATCCGGGGTAGCGGGAGGGCAGATACGCAGTATTTT. Translation: CASSIRGSGRADTQYF.

The V and J genes are TRBV4-2 and TRBJ1-1; D might be TRBD1 (5 bases). V shed 2 bases and J shed 0 bases, with 10 bases lying between them. Germline V gene sequence: CDR1 LGHNA, CDR2 YNFKEQ. The CDR3 is 15 residues long. The CDR3 coding sequence is TGTGCCAGCAGCCAAACGGGGGGGGTGAACACTGAAGCTTTCTTT. It yields the protein CASSQTGGVNTEAFF.

The genes are TRBV5-6 and TRBJ1-1; TRBD1 agrees at 8 bases. Unmatched junction bases numbered 10, after V lost 4 bases and J lost 5 bases. Germline V gene data show CDR1 as SGHDT and CDR2 as YYEEEE. This CDR3 spans 15 amino acids. The CDR3 region has the DNA TGTGCCAGCAGCGGAATGACAGGGGATGGGACTGAAGCTTTCTTT. Protein: CASSGMTGDGTEAFF.

V is TRBV13 and J is TRBJ2-5; TRBD1 is a possible D gene (5 bases). Germline-derived CDR1 and CDR2 are PRHDT and FYEKMQ (reference sequence). The CDR3 sequence is 13 residues long. Trimming took off 6 bases at V and 2 bases at J, with 10 bases between the two ends. As DNA, the CDR3 is TGTGCCAGCAGGCAACAGGTTCAAGAGACCCAGTACTTC. Translation: CASRQQVQETQYF. The variable domain in full, with the rest retrieved from reference TRBV13 and TRBJ2-5, is AAGVIQSPRHLIKEKRETATLKCYPIPRHDTVYWYQQGPGQDPQFLISFYEKMQSDKGSIPDRFSAQQFSDYHSELNMSSLELGDSALYFCASRQQVQETQYFGPGTRLLVL.

The genes are TRBV28 and TRBJ2-1; no reliable D call. Germline V gene lookup returns CDR1 MDHEN and CDR2 SYDVKM. The V end lost 2 bases, the J end lost 0 bases, and 8 bases lay between the germline ends. The CDR3 totals 15 residues. The CDR3, as DNA: TGTGCCAGCAGTTTACAGCCCTTCTCCTACAATGAGCAGTTCTTC. This encodes CASSLQPFSYNEQFF.